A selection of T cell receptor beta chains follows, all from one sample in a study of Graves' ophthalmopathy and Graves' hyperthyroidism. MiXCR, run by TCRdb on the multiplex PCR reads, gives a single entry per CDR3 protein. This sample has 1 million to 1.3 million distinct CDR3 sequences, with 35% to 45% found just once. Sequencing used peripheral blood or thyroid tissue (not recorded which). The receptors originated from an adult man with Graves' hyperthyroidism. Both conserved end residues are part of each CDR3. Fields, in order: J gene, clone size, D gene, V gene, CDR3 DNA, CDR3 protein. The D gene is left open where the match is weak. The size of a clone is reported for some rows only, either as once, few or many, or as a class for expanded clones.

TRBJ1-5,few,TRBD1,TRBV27,TGTGCCAGCCGCTTTGGACAGGGAGGGAGCAATCAGCCCCAGCATTTT,CASRFGQGGSNQPQHF
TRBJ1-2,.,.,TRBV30,TGTGCCTGGAGTGTACAAGGCAGGCCTAACTATGGCTACACCTTC,CAWSVQGRPNYGYTF
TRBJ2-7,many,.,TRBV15,TGTGCCACCAGCAGAGATCTCGAGGGCGAGCAGTACTTC,CATSRDLEGEQYF
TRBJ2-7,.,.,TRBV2,TGTGCCAGCAGGGAAGGGAACAGGCGGAACACCGGGGAGCTGTACTTC,CASREGNRRNTGELYF
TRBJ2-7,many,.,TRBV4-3,TGCGCCAGCAGCCAAGACCGGGACATCCTCTACGAGCAGTACTTC,CASSQDRDILYEQYF
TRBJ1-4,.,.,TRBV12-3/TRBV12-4,TGTGCCAGCAGTTCGTCGTGGCAGGGGAGTCGGGAAAAACTGTTTTTT,CASSSSWQGSREKLFF
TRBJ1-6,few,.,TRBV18,TGTGCCAGCTCACCAGTAGACAATTCACCCCTCCACTTT,CASSPVDNSPLHF
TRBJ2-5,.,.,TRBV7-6,TGTGCCAGCAGCTCAACAGCCGGAACACTGTTGGGTGGGGAGACCCAGTACTTC,CASSSTAGTLLGGETQYF
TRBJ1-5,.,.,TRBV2,TGTGCCAGCAGTGAACGCTTTTCCCAGCATTTT,CASSERFSQHF
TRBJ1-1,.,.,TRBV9,TGTGCCAGCAGCGTCCGATATTGGGGGGGTGGTGGCACTGAAGCTTTCTTT,CASSVRYWGGGGTEAFF
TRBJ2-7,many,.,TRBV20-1,TGCAGTCAAGGGTGGCACTCCTACGAGCAGTACTTC,CSQGWHSYEQYF
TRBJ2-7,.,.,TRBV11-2,TGTGCCAGCAGCTTAGGCACAGGGAGATCTCAGCAGTACTTC,CASSLGTGRSQQYF
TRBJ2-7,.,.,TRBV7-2,TGCGCCAGCAGCCAAGAGAGTCGGGACATCCTCTACGAGCAGTACTTC,CASSQESRDILYEQYF
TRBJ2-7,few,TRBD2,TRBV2,TGTGCCAGCAGTGAGGGACTAGCGGGAGGCTACGAGCAGTACTTC,CASSEGLAGGYEQYF
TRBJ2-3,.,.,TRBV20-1,TGCAGTGCTACCCGACGCACAGATACGCAGTATTTT,CSATRRTDTQYF
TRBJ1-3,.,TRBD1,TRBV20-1,TGCAGTGCTAGGAAACAGGGGTCCAACTATGGCTACATATATTTT,CSARKQGSNYGYIYF
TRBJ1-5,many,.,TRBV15,TGTGCCACCAGCAGAACGCCAGGGTGGGTGCGGGGTAGCAATCAGCCCCAGCATTTT,CATSRTPGWVRGSNQPQHF
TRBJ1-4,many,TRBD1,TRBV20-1,TGCAGTGCTAGACCCGAGACAGGGAGAGAAAAACTGTTTTTT,CSARPETGREKLFF
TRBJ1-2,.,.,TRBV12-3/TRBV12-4,TGTGCCAGCAGTGTTGTCGGTTCGGGGTCGGGCGGCTACACCTTC,CASSVVGSGSGGYTF
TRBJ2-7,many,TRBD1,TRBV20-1,TGCAGTGCTCTGGGGGGACAGGGGGCGTACGAGCAGTACTTC,CSALGGQGAYEQYF
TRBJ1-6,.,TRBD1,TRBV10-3,TGTGCCATCAGTGATAGCGGGACAGCCTATAATTCACCCCTCCACTTT,CAISDSGTAYNSPLHF
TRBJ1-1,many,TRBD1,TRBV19,TGTGCCAGTCCCGGACAGGGGAGCACTGAAGCTTTCTTT,CASPGQGSTEAFF
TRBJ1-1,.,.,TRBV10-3,TGTGCCATCAGTGGAGCGGGGGCTTGGACTGAAGCTTTCTTT,CAISGAGAWTEAFF
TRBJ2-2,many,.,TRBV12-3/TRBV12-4,TGTGCCGGAAGGGGGGCCGGGGAGCTGTTTTTT,CAGRGAGELFF
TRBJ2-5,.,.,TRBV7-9,TGTGCCAGCAGCCCCCGGGGGTTGCAAGAGACCCAGTACTTC,CASSPRGLQETQYF
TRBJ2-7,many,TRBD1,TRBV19,TGTGCCAGTAGGGGGGACAGGGAACCCTACGAGCAGTACTTC,CASRGDREPYEQYF
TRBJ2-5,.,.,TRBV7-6,TGTGCCAGCAGAGCAACCGGGACTCAAGAGACCCAGTACTTC,CASRATGTQETQYF
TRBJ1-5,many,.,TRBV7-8,TGTGCCAGCAGCCCTCTGCACCCGGTCAGCGGGAGCAATCAGCCCCAGCATTTT,CASSPLHPVSGSNQPQHF
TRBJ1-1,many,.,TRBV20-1,TGCAGTGCTAAGGCGGGGGCTCGGGGCGGCACTGAAGCTTTCTTT,CSAKAGARGGTEAFF
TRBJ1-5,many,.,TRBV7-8,TGTGCCAGCCGAAGGGGGGGGGGAAATCAGCCCCAGCATTTT,CASRRGGGNQPQHF
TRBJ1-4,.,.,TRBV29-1,TGCAGCGTTGACAGGGGAGGCGGTGAAAAACTGTTTTTT,CSVDRGGGEKLFF
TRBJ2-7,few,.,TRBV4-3,TGCGCCAGCAGCCAAGATTGGCGGCTGTACTACGAGCAGTACTTC,CASSQDWRLYYEQYF
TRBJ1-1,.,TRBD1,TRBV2,TGTGCCAGCAGGCCCGGGACAGGGGGCGCTGAAGCTTTCTTT,CASRPGTGGAEAFF
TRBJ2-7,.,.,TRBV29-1,TGCAGCGTTGCTCGGGGGCTTGGGGCCGAGCAGTACTTC,CSVARGLGAEQYF
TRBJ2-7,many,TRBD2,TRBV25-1,TGTGCCAGCAGTGGAATGGCTAGCGGGAGCTCCTACGAGCAGTACTTC,CASSGMASGSSYEQYF
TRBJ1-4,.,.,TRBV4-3,TGCGCCAGCAGCCAACGACACGGAGAGGAAAAACTGCTTTTT,CASSQRHGEEKLLF
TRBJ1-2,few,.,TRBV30,TGTGCCTGGAGTGTACTGGACTATGGCTACACCTTC,CAWSVLDYGYTF
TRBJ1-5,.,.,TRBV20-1,TGCAGTGCGAGCCAGCGGGAGGCCGGTCAGCCCCAGCATTTT,CSASQREAGQPQHF
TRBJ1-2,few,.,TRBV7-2,TGTGCCAGCACCTCGGGGGCGACAAGCAGCTATGGCTACACCTTC,CASTSGATSSYGYTF
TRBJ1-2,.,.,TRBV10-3,TGTGCCATCTGCCCGGAGATGGCCTATGGCTACACCTTC,CAICPEMAYGYTF
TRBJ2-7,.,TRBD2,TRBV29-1,TGCACAACGGGGGTAGCGGGAGCGGGGACCGAGCAGTACTTC,CTTGVAGAGTEQYF
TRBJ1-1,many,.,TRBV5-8,TGTGCCAGCAGCTTGATCCCCGGGACGTTGAACACTGAAGCTTTCTTT,CASSLIPGTLNTEAFF
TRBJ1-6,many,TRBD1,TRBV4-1,TGCGCCAGCAGCCAGGTCGGACAGGTTAATTCACCCCTCCACTTT,CASSQVGQVNSPLHF
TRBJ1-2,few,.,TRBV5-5,TGTGCCAGCAGCTTGGTTCTCCGGACAGCACCTAACTATGGCTACACCTTC,CASSLVLRTAPNYGYTF
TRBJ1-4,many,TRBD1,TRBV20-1,TGCAGTGCTAGAATCAGGGGGGGTCAGAAGGAAAAACTGTTTTTT,CSARIRGGQKEKLFF
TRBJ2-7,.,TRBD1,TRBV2,TGTGCCATCAATCCGACAGGGACCTCCTACGAGCAGTACTTC,CAINPTGTSYEQYF